The next 31 T cell receptor beta chains were all read from a single sample in a study of T cells in Graves' hyperthyroidism and ophthalmopathy. There were TCR beta CDR3 regions amplified from RNA transcripts. When the TCR CDR3 underwent first-round RT-PCR, the HTBI primer set was used. MiXCR, applied by TCRdb to the multiplex PCR reads, yields one record per CDR3 protein. The sample holds over 500,000 distinct CDR3 sequences, over 15% seen once. Source material: blood. The receptors here all came from a woman younger than 30 with Graves' ophthalmopathy.

Many counts were recorded for this clonotype. The genes are TRBV7-2 and TRBJ1-1; D is uncertain. Deletions cut 1 base from V and 5 bases from J, with 17 bases between. The CDR3 spans 16 residues. From germline, CDR1 is SGHTA and CDR2 FQGNSA. DNA for the CDR3: TGTGCCAGCAGCTTAGAGAAAATAGAAGTGACGACTGAAGCTTTCTTT. The encoded protein is CASSLEKIEVTTEAFF. Filled out from reference TRBV7-2 and TRBJ1-1, the complete variable domain reads GAGVSQSPSNKVTEKGKDVELRCDPISGHTALYWYRQSLGQGLEFLIYFQGNSAPDKSGLPSDRFSAERTGGSVSTLTIQRTQQEDSAVYLCASSLEKIEVTTEAFFGQGTRLTVV.

At least ten counts were recorded for this clonotype. The chain carries TRBV7-8 and TRBJ2-1, with D maybe TRBD2 (6 bases). Between the trimmed V and J ends, which lost 3 bases and 5 bases, there was a span of 26 bases. The germline CDR1 and CDR2 sequences are SGHVS and FQNEAQ. The CDR3 extends over 19 amino acids. CDR3 region: CASSLVAWEADNTNNEQFF. The CDR3 bases are TGTGCCAGCAGCTTGGTAGCGTGGGAGGCCGATAATACCAACAATGAGCAGTTCTTC.

The chain combines TRBV7-3 with TRBJ2-1; TRBD1 is a possible D gene (6 bases). V dropped 1 base and J dropped 4 bases, with 11 bases sitting between them. Germline V gene lookup returns CDR1 SGHTA and CDR2 FQGTGA. The CDR3 runs to 15 residues. The CDR3 nucleotides read TGTGCCAGCAGCTTAAGCAGGGGAAGATACAATGAGCAGTTCTTC. This translates into CASSLSRGRYNEQFF.

This clonotype occurred many times. The V call is TRBV12-3 or TRBV12-4, the J call TRBJ2-3; D possibly matches TRBD1 or TRBD2 (5 bases each). Trimming took off 2 bases at V and 4 bases at J, with 19 bases between the two ends. This CDR3 region has 17 residues. The CDR3 reads CASSLLRSGSRADTQYF. Written as DNA, the CDR3 is TGTGCCAGCAGTTTATTGAGATCAGGGAGTCGGGCAGATACGCAGTATTTT.

This clonotype was counted only a few times. CDR3 residues: CSARDTSGSSGANVLTF. In nucleotides, the CDR3 is TGCAGTGCTAGAGATACGAGCGGGAGTTCTGGGGCCAACGTCCTGACTTTC. The chain carries TRBV20-1 and TRBJ2-6, with TRBD2 matching 8 bases. Germline CDR1 DFQATT, CDR2 SNEGSKA (reference sequence). There are 17 residues in the CDR3. After removal of 0 bases from V and 1 base from J, the junction contained 5 bases not matched to a gene.

This clonotype has at least ten counts. V and J are TRBV20-1 and TRBJ2-7, with 9 bases identical to TRBD1. V gave up 2 bases and J gave up 6 bases; unmatched junction bases: 8. This CDR3 has 14 residues. From germline, CDR1 is DFQATT and CDR2 SNEGSKA (reference sequence). The CDR3 coding sequence is TGCAGTGCTAGAACCGGGACAGGGCCTTCCGAGCAGTACTTC. It codes for CSARTGTGPSEQYF.

This clonotype was seen only a few times. The chain links TRBV30 to TRBJ1-1; TRBD1 aligns across 7 bases. V shed 4 bases, J shed 7 bases, and the junction held 6 bases outside the gene matches. The germline gives CDR1 GTSNPN, CDR2 SVGIG (reference sequence). The CDR3 contains 12 residues. The CDR3 sequence is CAWNGDSDEAFF. Here the CDR3 DNA reads TGTGCCTGGAATGGGGACAGCGATGAAGCTTTCTTT. Filled out from reference TRBV30 and TRBJ1-1, the complete variable domain reads SQTIHQWPATLVQPVGSPLSLECTVEGTSNPNLYWYRQAAGRGLQLLFYSVGIGQISSEVPQNLSASRPQDRQFILSSKKLLLSDSGFYLCAWNGDSDEAFFGQGTRLTVV.

The genes are TRBV6-1 and TRBJ1-2; TRBD1 agrees at 12 bases. The trim removed 1 base at V and 12 bases at J, leaving 6 bases unmatched. The CDR3 contains 14 residues. Germline CDR1 is MNHNS and CDR2 is SASEGT. The CDR3 nucleotides read TGTGCCAGCAGTGAAGAGGGGACAGGGGGCACTCACACCTTC. This encodes CASSEEGTGGTHTF.

This clonotype was observed many times. V and J are TRBV13 and TRBJ2-3; a weak D match, TRBD2 (5 bases). The germline V gene encodes CDR1 PRHDT and CDR2 FYEKMQ (reference sequence). The CDR3 contains 15 residues. The V and J ends lost 1 base and 0 bases respectively, with 8 bases between them. In nucleotides, the CDR3 is TGTGCCAGCAGCTTAGAGAGGGCTAGCACAGATACGCAGTATTTT. This codes for CASSLERASTDTQYF. The entire variable domain, with the rest obtained from reference TRBV13 and TRBJ2-3, is as follows: AAGVIQSPRHLIKEKRETATLKCYPIPRHDTVYWYQQGPGQDPQFLISFYEKMQSDKGSIPDRFSAQQFSDYHSELNMSSLELGDSALYFCASSLERASTDTQYFGPGTRLTVL.

This clonotype was seen at least ten times. The gene calls are TRBV6-1 and TRBJ1-4, with D maybe TRBD1 (5 bases). Trimming left V 3 bases short and J 0 bases short, with 14 bases between. The CDR3 is 17 amino acids. Germline V CDR1 and CDR2: MNHNS, SASEGT. The CDR3 protein is CASSDAATASTNEKLFF. The CDR3 DNA is TGTGCCAGCAGTGATGCCGCGACAGCATCAACTAATGAAAAACTGTTTTTT.

This clonotype occurred a few times. This rearrangement joins TRBV10-3 to TRBJ2-1, with a possible D match to TRBD2 (5 bases). The CDR3 totals 15 residues. The germline CDR1 and CDR2 sequences are ENHRY and SYGVKD. V shed 3 bases and J shed 4 bases, with 13 bases lying between them. The CDR3 DNA reads as TGTGCCATCAGTGACTCGCGGGTTCTATACAATGAGCAGTTCTTC. It specifies CAISDSRVLYNEQFF.

This clonotype was seen at least ten times. This chain connects TRBV5-1 to TRBJ2-7; no firm D call. The germline gives CDR1 SGHRS, CDR2 YFSETQ. Trimming took 1 base from V and 6 from J, leaving 14 bases between them. There are 14 residues in the CDR3. This chain's CDR3 is CASSLSQKDLEQYF. The CDR3 DNA sequence: TGCGCCAGCAGCTTGTCCCAAAAGGATCTCGAGCAGTACTTC.

In its sample, this clonotype was seen many times. The gene calls are TRBV28 and TRBJ1-1; no reliable D call. The germline V gene encodes CDR1 MDHEN and CDR2 SYDVKM. This CDR3 is built from 12 residues. Trimming pared 2 bases from V and 9 bases from J, leaving 10 bases between. The CDR3 DNA is TGTGCCAGCAGTTTACCGGCAGAGAAAGCTTTCTTT. Residues: CASSLPAEKAFF.

This clonotype was observed many times. V and J are TRBV27 and TRBJ2-7; D might be TRBD2 (6 bases). CDR3 length: 14 residues. Looked up from germline, CDR1 is MNHEY and CDR2 is SMNVEV (reference sequence). Trimming cost V 3 bases and J 6 bases, with 15 bases left between them. The DNA of the CDR3 is TGTGCCAGCAGTTTCCGTGGCGGGAACTTCGAGCAGTACTTC. Its protein is CASSFRGGNFEQYF.

This clonotype was found many times. This rearrangement joins TRBV12-3 or TRBV12-4 to TRBJ2-5; 9 nucleotides match TRBD2. Trimming took 0 bases from V and 5 from J; bases not matched to a gene: 4. This CDR3 is built from 15 residues. The CDR3 bases are TGTGCCAGCAGTTTAGCTAGCGGGAGAACGGAGACCCAGTACTTC. It translates to CASSLASGRTETQYF.

This clonotype was seen more than once but under ten times. This chain joins TRBV5-1 and TRBJ2-4; no clear D gene. V lost 4 bases, J lost 0 bases, and 14 bases lay in between. The CDR3 has 16 residues. Germline V gene data show CDR1 as SGHRS and CDR2 as YFSETQ. CDR3 nucleotides: TGCGCCAGCAGCCCGACGTGGAACCTAGCCAAAAACATTCAGTACTTC. It specifies CASSPTWNLAKNIQYF.

This clonotype came up many times. The germline gene is not matched at one end of the junction; a read error may be the cause. The J gene is TRBJ2-1, the V gene TRBV7-9; 7 bases line up with TRBD2. The CDR3 consists of 15 residues. In germline, CDR1 is SEHNR, CDR2 FQNEAQ (reference sequence). Here the CDR3 reads CASSLGRGSYNEQFF. CDR3 nucleotides: TGCGCCAGCAGCTTGGGGAGGGGCTCCTACAATGAGCAGTTCTTC. Drawing the rest from reference TRBV7-9 and TRBJ2-1, the complete variable domain is DTGVSQNPRHKITKRGQNVTFRCDPISEHNRLYWYRQTLGQGPEFLTYFQNEAQLEKSRLLSDRFSAERPKGSFSTLEIQRTEQGDSAMYLCASSLGRGSYNEQFFGPGTRLTVL.

The chain couples TRBV28 to TRBJ2-7; TRBD2 aligns across 15 bases. Germline assignment: CDR1 MDHEN and CDR2 SYDVKM. The CDR3 is 16 amino acids. V shed 2 bases and J 5 bases; nucleotides not matched to a gene: 4. The CDR3 loop reads CASSLVGLAGGHEQYF. CDR3 DNA: TGTGCCAGCAGTTTAGTCGGACTAGCGGGAGGGCACGAGCAGTACTTC.

This clonotype has just a few counts. The junction does not match germline at one end; this may be a read error. V usage is TRBV11-2 and J usage is TRBJ1-1; D is perhaps TRBD1 (6 bases). This CDR3 contains 13 residues. The V gene's germline CDR1 is SGHAT and CDR2 FQNNGV. In nucleotides, the CDR3 is TGTGCCAGCAGCGAGTCTAGGGGGGCTGAAACTTTCTTT. It yields the protein CASSESRGAETFF.

This clonotype showed up just a few times. This chain uses TRBV4-1 with TRBJ1-2, with no clear D. Trimming shortened V by 0 bases and J by 5 bases, and 13 bases separated the two germline ends. Germline V CDR1 and CDR2: MGHRA, YSYEKL. This CDR3 contains 15 residues. CDR3: CASSQEANEPYGYTF. The DNA for the CDR3 is TGCGCCAGCAGCCAAGAGGCTAACGAGCCATATGGCTACACCTTC.

The chain recombines TRBV4-1 with TRBJ2-5, with no clear D. The CDR3 has 12 amino acids. Germline CDR1 reads MGHRA; CDR2 reads YSYEKL. Deletions cut 1 base from V and 6 bases from J, with 6 bases between. Written as DNA, the CDR3 is TGCGCCAGCAGCCAAGCGGGCCAGACCCAGTACTTC. Protein sequence: CASSQAGQTQYF.

The V and J genes are TRBV11-3 and TRBJ2-1; 9 positions match TRBD2. CDR3 length: 15 residues. The junction had 10 bases not matched to a gene; V was cut back by 5 bases and J by 8 bases. Germline assignment: CDR1 SGHNT and CDR2 YENEEA. This chain's CDR3 is CASSMGIAGVHEQFF. The CDR3 region has the DNA TGTGCCAGCAGCATGGGAATAGCGGGAGTACATGAGCAGTTCTTC.

This clonotype was detected only a few times. This chain joins TRBV29-1 and TRBJ2-2; the D call may be TRBD1 or TRBD2 (5 bases each). Trimming took off 8 bases at V and 0 bases at J, with 10 bases between the two ends. Germline V gene lookup returns CDR1 SQVTM and CDR2 ANQGSEA. The CDR3 consists of 13 residues. The CDR3 DNA reads as TGCAGCACCGGGACCCCGAACACCGGGGAGCTGTTTTTT. Protein: CSTGTPNTGELFF.

This clonotype was found many times. The chain couples TRBV7-2 to TRBJ1-6; tentative D call: TRBD1 (5 bases). Germline V gene lookup returns CDR1 SGHTA and CDR2 FQGNSA. The germline V and J ends were trimmed by 7 bases and 9 bases, with 19 bases remaining between them. The CDR3 consists of 15 residues. Here the CDR3 reads CASTGGRIRGSPLHF. CDR3 nucleotides: TGTGCCAGCACCGGAGGACGGATAAGGGGTTCACCCCTCCACTTT.

In its sample, this clonotype was seen a few times. V gene TRBV5-1 combines with J gene TRBJ1-1; no clear D gene. Germline V lookup: CDR1 SGHRS, CDR2 YFSETQ. The CDR3 runs 12 residues. The V end was cut by 0 bases, the J end by 6 bases, with 6 bases between. The DNA of the CDR3 is TGCGCCAGCAGCTTGGGGGAGGCTGAAGCTTTCTTT. Its translation: CASSLGEAEAFF.

This clonotype was counted ten times or more. V usage is TRBV7-9 and J usage is TRBJ2-5; D perhaps matches TRBD2 (6 bases). The germline V and J ends were trimmed by 4 bases and 3 bases, with 21 bases remaining between them. This CDR3 comprises 17 residues. CDR1 and CDR2 from the germline V gene are SEHNR and FQNEAQ (reference sequence). Here the CDR3 reads CASSYMGAGPREETQYF. Here the CDR3 DNA reads TGTGCCAGCAGCTACATGGGTGCGGGACCCCGGGAAGAGACCCAGTACTTC.

This clonotype was counted between two and nine times. The rearrangement joins TRBV20-1 to TRBJ2-1; 8 bases are a match to TRBD2. The trim removed 3 bases at V and 3 bases at J, leaving 10 bases unmatched. The CDR3 loop spans 16 amino acids. Germline CDR1 reads DFQATT; CDR2 reads SNEGSKA (reference sequence). As DNA, the CDR3 is TGCAGTGCTAGGCCCGCGGGGGGAGAGGGCTACAATGAGCAGTTCTTC. Translating gives CSARPAGGEGYNEQFF.

This clonotype was recorded many times. The chain has TRBV27 and TRBJ2-3, with TRBD2 identical over 7 bases. The CDR3 is 14 amino acids. Losses at the gene ends were 6 bases for V and 6 bases for J; bases not matched to a gene: 9. Germline CDR1 and CDR2: MNHEY and SMNVEV (reference sequence). The CDR3 coding sequence is TGTGCCAGCAGGGCAGGACTAGGTTTGGATACGCAGTATTTT. It specifies CASRAGLGLDTQYF.

The table lists this clonotype with many counts. V and J are TRBV30 and TRBJ1-1; D not resolved. Germline CDR1 GTSNPN, CDR2 SVGIG (reference sequence). V lost 0 bases and J lost 2, with 7 bases in between. There are 13 residues in the CDR3. The CDR3 bases are TGTGCCTGGAGTGTAAACGAAAACACTGAAGCTTTCTTT. This codes for CAWSVNENTEAFF. Based on the CDR3 plus reference TRBV30 and TRBJ1-1, the full variable domain is SQTIHQWPATLVQPVGSPLSLECTVEGTSNPNLYWYRQAAGRGLQLLFYSVGIGQISSEVPQNLSASRPQDRQFILSSKKLLLSDSGFYLCAWSVNENTEAFFGQGTRLTVV.

The table lists this clonotype with many counts. The J gene is TRBJ1-5, the V gene TRBV6-5; D perhaps matches TRBD1 (5 bases). Germline V lookup: CDR1 MNHEY, CDR2 SVGAGI. CDR3 size: 15 residues. V gave up 0 bases and J gave up 0 bases, with 6 bases separating them. The CDR3 bases are TGTGCCAGCAGTTACTCGGGGGATAGCAATCAGCCCCAGCATTTT. It yields the protein CASSYSGDSNQPQHF.

Remarks on this clonotype: A read error may account for a junction end that differs from germline. This sequence joins TRBV6-1 and TRBJ2-7; 9 bases agree with TRBD1. Germline V CDR1 and CDR2: MNHNS, SASEGT. This CDR3 has 15 residues. The CDR3 protein is CASSQTGTGTYGQYF. As DNA, the CDR3 is TGTGCCAGCAGTCAGACCGGGACAGGGACCTACGGGCAGTACTTC.